This TCR beta chain was obtained from a study of response to subunit inactivated influenza vaccine. This CDR3 has 17 residues. The V gene's germline CDR1 is SGHRS and CDR2 YFSETQ. Unmatched junction bases numbered 12, after V lost 5 bases and J lost 2 bases. A single record per CDR3 protein comes from TCRdb applying MiXCR to the RT-PCR reads. Among 300,000 to 350,000 distinct CDR3 sequences listed, 20% to 25% were seen once. A word on this clonotype: Its matching antigen is unknown.

General observations from the study: A suggestion made by the authors is that each seasonal influenza vaccination recruits few new T cells.

This TCR was recovered from a man between 50 and 70 years old who received an inactivated influenza vaccine. J is TRBJ2-5 and V is TRBV5-1, with TRBD2 matching over 10 bases. Sequencing was performed on PBMCs from blood, taken approximately 20 months after vaccination. CDR3 in DNA: TGCGCCAGCAGTCGGACTAGCGGAAGAGAACTGCAAGAGACCCAGTACTTC. Translating it yields CASSRTSGRELQETQYF.